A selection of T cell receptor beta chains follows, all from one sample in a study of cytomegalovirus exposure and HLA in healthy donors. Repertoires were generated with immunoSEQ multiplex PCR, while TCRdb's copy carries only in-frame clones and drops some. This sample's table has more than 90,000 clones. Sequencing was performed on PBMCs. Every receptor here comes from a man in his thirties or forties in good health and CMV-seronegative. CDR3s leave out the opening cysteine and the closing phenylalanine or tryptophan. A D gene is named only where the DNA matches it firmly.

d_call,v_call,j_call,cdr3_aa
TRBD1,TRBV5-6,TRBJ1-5,ASSWGTGGQPQH
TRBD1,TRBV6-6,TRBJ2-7,ASSYSPGTGLNEQY
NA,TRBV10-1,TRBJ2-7,ASLYPIGRGPLYEQY
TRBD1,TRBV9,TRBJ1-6,ASSLGQGLNSPLH
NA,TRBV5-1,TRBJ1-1,ASSLATTAEAF
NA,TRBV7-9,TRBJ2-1,ASSSGGIHEQF
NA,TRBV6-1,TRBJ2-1,ASSARRGRNEQF
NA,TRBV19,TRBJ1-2,ASSRARAGSTNYGYT
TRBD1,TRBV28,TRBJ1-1,ASSLTGVFTEAF
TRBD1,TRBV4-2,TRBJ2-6,ASSRDLSGTGSGANVLT
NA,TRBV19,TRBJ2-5,ASSIARVTQETQY
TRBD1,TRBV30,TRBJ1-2,AWSVGQGAWSYT
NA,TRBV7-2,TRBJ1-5,ASSSSQGDGQPQH
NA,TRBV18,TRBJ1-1,ASSPRLLGSSEAF
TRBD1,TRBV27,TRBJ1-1,ASSLPGTGAF
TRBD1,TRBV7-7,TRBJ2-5,ASSVDRGRIETQY
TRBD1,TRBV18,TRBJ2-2,ASLRDSNSGELF
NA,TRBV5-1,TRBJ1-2,ASSSGMVGGYT
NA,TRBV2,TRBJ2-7,ASSDRRMYGSEQY
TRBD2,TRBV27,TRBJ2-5,ASSLLAGGLETQY
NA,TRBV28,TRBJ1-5,ASSFMAQPQH
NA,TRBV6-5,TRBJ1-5,ASSSSVSNQPQH
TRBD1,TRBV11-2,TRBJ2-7,ASSYSGGHEQY
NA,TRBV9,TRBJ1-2,ASSVSFDSRDYGYT
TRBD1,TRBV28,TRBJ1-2,ATPTGDYGYT
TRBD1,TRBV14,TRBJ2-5,ASSLGQGRETQY
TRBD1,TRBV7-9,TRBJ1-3,ASSNTGVGSGNTIY
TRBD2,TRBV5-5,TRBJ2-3,ASSLLAGLGDTQY
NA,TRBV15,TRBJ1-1,ATSRDQGTEAF
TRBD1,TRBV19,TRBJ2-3,ASRSRQGADTQY
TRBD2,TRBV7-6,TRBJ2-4,ASSLARGGLENIQY
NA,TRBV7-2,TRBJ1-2,ASTPGWANYGYT
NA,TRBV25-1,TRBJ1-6,ASSANSPLH
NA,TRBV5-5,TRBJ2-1,ASSLVGSGSSYNEQF
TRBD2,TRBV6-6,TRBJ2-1,ASSLPGTSGVEQF
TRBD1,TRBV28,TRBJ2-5,ASSSTEGARETQY
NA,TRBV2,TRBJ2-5,ASSLDRHQETQY
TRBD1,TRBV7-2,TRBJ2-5,ASSATGGRETQY
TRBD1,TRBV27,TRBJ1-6,ASSPRRPRQGSNSPLH
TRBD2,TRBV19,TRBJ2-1,ASSIGGGGPSYNEQF
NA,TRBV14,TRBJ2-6,ASSLIYGSGANVLT
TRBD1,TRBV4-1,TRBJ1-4,ASSQAGTGGEKLF
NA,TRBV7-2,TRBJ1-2,ASSLATLGRYGYT
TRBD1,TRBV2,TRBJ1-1,ASSGLGTENTEAF
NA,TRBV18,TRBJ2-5,ASSPRPISGPETQY
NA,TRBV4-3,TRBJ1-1,ASSQRLEGTEAF
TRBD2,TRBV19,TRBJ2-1,ASSTTSGGGEQF
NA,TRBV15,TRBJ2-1,ATSRGEPPGDEQF
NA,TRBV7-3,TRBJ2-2,ASSLAAGPTGELF
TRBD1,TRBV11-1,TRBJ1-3,ASSSSDRGNTIY
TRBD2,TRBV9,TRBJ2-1,ASSVASTSGGLRQF
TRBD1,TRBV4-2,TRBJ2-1,ASSPRGQGNFDEQF
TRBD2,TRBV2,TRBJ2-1,ASSGLAGGNEQF
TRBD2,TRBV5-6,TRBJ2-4,ASSLGGMGGAKNIQY
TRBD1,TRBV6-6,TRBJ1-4,ASSPQGANEKLF
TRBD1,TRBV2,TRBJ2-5,ASSEWTGGWETQY
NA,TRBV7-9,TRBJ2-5,ASSLVGAGTQY